The next 24 T cell receptor beta chains were all read from a single sample in a study of Ad26.COV2.S vaccination and SARS-CoV-2 variants. Using immunoSEQ multiplex PCR, the repertoire was profiled, and TCRdb retains in-frame clones only, with some absent. The sample includes about 480,000 clones, about 83% of them seen just once. Treatment specified: 15 to 20 received Ad26.COV2.S at low or high dose, single or two shots; roughly 5 received placebo; per-sample allocation not given. Samples came from day 63 after the first vaccine or placebo injection. The sequencing here drew on peripheral blood, taken in a trial of Ad26.COV2.S vaccine versus placebo. These receptors were obtained from a person aged 18-65 years who received the Ad26.COV2.S COVID-19 vaccine or a placebo.

J is TRBJ2-2 and V is TRBV10-3, with 7 bases fitting TRBD2. This CDR3 region has 14 residues. The junction had 9 bases not matched to a gene; V was cut back by 10 bases and J by 4 bases. CDR1 and CDR2 (germline): ENHRY, SYGVKD. The CDR3 region has the DNA TGTGCCACCTTCGGGGCGGGAGTCACCGGGGAGCTGTTTTTT. Amino acids: CATFGAGVTGELFF.

V gene TRBV24-1 combines with J gene TRBJ1-6, with D perhaps TRBD1 (5 bases). With 10 bases removed from V and 10 bases from J, the gap between germline ends came to 19 bases. CDR1 is KGHDR and CDR2 is SFDVKD in the germline V gene. CDR3 length: 14 amino acids. For the CDR3, the DNA is TGTGCCACTAGACCCGCGGGGGAGGGATCACCCCTCCACTTT. Translating gives CATRPAGEGSPLHF.

This clone was seen a handful of times. This sequence joins TRBV29-1 and TRBJ2-3; TRBD1 is a possible D gene (6 bases). The germline gives CDR1 SQVTM, CDR2 ANQGSEA. This CDR3 comprises 15 residues. Trimming cost V 3 bases and J 3 bases, with 16 bases left between them. The CDR3 protein is CSVDQQGLRTDTQYF. CDR3 DNA: TGCAGCGTTGATCAACAGGGCCTTAGAACAGATACGCAGTATTTT.

The chain recombines TRBV9 with TRBJ1-1; D not certain. This CDR3 region has 15 residues. Trimming pared 4 bases from V and 2 bases from J, leaving 15 bases between. Germline CDR1 and CDR2: SGDLS and YYNGEE. CDR3 residues: CASSIRAGSNTEAFF. For the CDR3, the DNA is TGTGCCAGCAGCATCCGAGCCGGATCAAACACTGAAGCTTTCTTT.

V is TRBV9 and J is TRBJ2-2; D is unclear. This CDR3 has 15 amino acids. CDR1 and CDR2 from the germline V gene are SGDLS and YYNGEE. Between the trimmed V and J ends, which lost 1 base and 0 bases, there was a span of 7 bases. The CDR3 sequence is CASSVHPANTGELFF. The CDR3 nucleotides read TGTGCCAGCAGCGTACATCCCGCGAACACCGGGGAGCTGTTTTTT.

J is TRBJ1-1 and V is TRBV5-6, with 7 bases aligning to TRBD1. Germline CDR1 is SGHDT and CDR2 is YYEEEE. The CDR3 contains 16 residues. With 4 bases clipped from V and 5 bases from J, the junction kept 14 bases outside the gene matches. In DNA, the CDR3 is TGTGCCAGCAGCCCCAGGGGGGTATCGGGGAAAACTGAAGCTTTCTTT. It translates to CASSPRGVSGKTEAFF. The variable domain in full, completed from reference TRBV5-6 and TRBJ1-1, reads DAGVTQSPTHLIKTRGQQVTLRCSPKSGHDTVSWYQQALGQGPQFIFQYYEEEERQRGNFPDRFSGHQFPNYSSELNVNALLLGDSALYLCASSPRGVSGKTEAFFGQGTRLTVV.

This clone was counted once. CDR3 sequence: CASSQDRASRAEAFF. The CDR3 nucleotides are TGTGCCAGCAGCCAAGATCGGGCCTCTCGTGCCGAAGCTTTCTTT. This sequence joins TRBV14 and TRBJ1-1; D unclear. Germline assignment: CDR1 SGHDN and CDR2 FVKESK. This CDR3 has 15 amino acids. Deletions cut 0 bases from V and 8 bases from J, with 16 bases between.

V is TRBV14 and J is TRBJ2-2; D might be TRBD2 (5 bases). Germline V gives CDR1 SGHDN, CDR2 FVKESK. V was clipped by 4 bases and J by 6 bases, with 12 bases between them. There are 14 residues in the CDR3. The CDR3 protein is CASSPRGWSGELFF. The DNA of the CDR3 is TGTGCCAGCAGCCCTAGAGGGTGGTCCGGGGAGCTGTTTTTT.

The J gene is TRBJ2-7, the V gene TRBV25-1; the match to TRBD1 covers 11 bases. CDR1 is MGHDK, CDR2 SYGVNS, per germline. J gave up 0 bases and V 2 bases, and 0 bases lay outside the gene matches. The CDR3 spans 15 residues. The CDR3 sequence is CASSEGQGASYEQYF. CDR3 sequence (DNA): TGTGCCAGCAGTGAAGGACAGGGGGCCTCCTACGAGCAGTACTTC.

As regards this clone: In the same sample, other DNA sequences code for this CDR3. V usage is TRBV28 and J usage is TRBJ1-1; D call uncertain. This CDR3 is built from 14 residues. Germline CDR1 MDHEN, CDR2 SYDVKM. V was clipped by 1 base and J by 2 bases, with 8 bases between them. The CDR3 sequence: CASSLLSVNTEAFF. The CDR3 DNA follows: TGTGCCAGCAGTTTATTGTCGGTTAACACTGAAGCTTTCTTT.

The chain combines TRBV7-9 with TRBJ2-7; D remains unclear. The CDR3 sequence is 12 residues long. The ends were cut back, 3 bases at V and 5 bases at J, with 8 bases in the middle. Germline V gene data show CDR1 as SEHNR and CDR2 as FQNEAQ (reference sequence). The CDR3 reads CASSFIIHEQYF. CDR3 in DNA: TGTGCCAGCAGCTTTATAATACACGAGCAGTACTTC. Together with reference TRBV7-9 and TRBJ2-7, the CDR3 gives the full variable domain: DTGVSQNPRHKITKRGQNVTFRCDPISEHNRLYWYRQTLGQGPEFLTYFQNEAQLEKSRLLSDRFSAERPKGSFSTLEIQRTEQGDSAMYLCASSFIIHEQYFGPGTRLTVT.

This chain connects TRBV28 to TRBJ2-1, with TRBD2 matching over 11 bases. The CDR3 consists of 17 residues. The junction had 15 bases not matched to a gene; V was cut back by 8 bases and J by 6 bases. Germline lookup yields CDR1 MDHEN and CDR2 SYDVKM. This CDR3 is CASPPSGTSGKLNEQFF. CDR3 in DNA: TGTGCCAGCCCACCCTCCGGGACTAGCGGAAAACTCAATGAGCAGTTCTTC.

The chain couples TRBV18 to TRBJ2-7; D call uncertain. The V end was cut by 1 base, the J end by 7 bases, with 17 bases between. CDR1 is KGHSH and CDR2 is LQKENI in the germline V gene. This CDR3 region has 15 residues. The CDR3: CASSPLQGQLEEQYF. In DNA form, the CDR3 reads TGTGCCAGCTCACCACTGCAAGGGCAGCTAGAGGAGCAGTACTTC.

CDR3 protein: CASSLGPFETQYF. In DNA form, the CDR3 reads TGTGCCAGCAGTTTAGGGCCTTTCGAGACCCAGTACTTC. The chain joins TRBV27 to TRBJ2-5; D is unclear. V was shortened by 2 bases and J by 5 bases, with 9 bases between the two germline ends. Germline values: CDR1 MNHEY, CDR2 SMNVEV (reference sequence). The CDR3 spans 13 residues.

About this clone itself: This CDR3 is also generated by other DNA sequences in the sample. CDR3 residues: CASSVGLAGVGEQFF. CDR3 sequence (DNA): TGTGCCAGCAGCGTAGGTCTAGCGGGAGTGGGTGAGCAGTTCTTC. The J gene is TRBJ2-1, the V gene TRBV9, with 10 nucleotides matching TRBD2. This CDR3 is built from 15 residues. Germline CDR1 reads SGDLS; CDR2 reads YYNGEE. Trimming at V came to 0 bases and at J to 9 bases, leaving 6 bases not matched to a gene.

There are a few counts of this clone. This chain connects TRBV7-9 to TRBJ1-4; D is undetermined. Per the germline V gene, CDR1 is SEHNR and CDR2 is FQNEAQ (reference sequence). Trimming cost V 5 bases and J 4 bases, with 14 bases left between them. This CDR3 comprises 15 residues. The CDR3 DNA sequence: TGTGCCAGCAGCCCCCCGGGAGTGAATAATGAAAAACTGTTTTTT. Protein sequence: CASSPPGVNNEKLFF.

This chain connects TRBV7-2 to TRBJ2-7, with TRBD1 identical over 7 bases. The V gene end was trimmed by 2 bases and the J gene end by 7 bases; junction bases not matched to a gene: 8. Germline CDR1 is SGHTA and CDR2 is FQGNSA. This CDR3 region has 14 residues. CDR3 residues: CASSLRSAGGEQYF. CDR3 bases: TGTGCCAGCAGCTTAAGGTCGGCAGGGGGTGAGCAGTACTTC. The variable domain in full, completed from reference TRBV7-2 and TRBJ2-7, reads GAGVSQSPSNKVTEKGKDVELRCDPISGHTALYWYRQSLGQGLEFLIYFQGNSAPDKSGLPSDRFSAERTGGSVSTLTIQRTQQEDSAVYLCASSLRSAGGEQYFGPGTRLTVT.

The rearrangement links TRBV9 to TRBJ1-2, with 7 bases identical to TRBD1. Germline CDR1 SGDLS, CDR2 YYNGEE. The CDR3 consists of 17 residues. The junction had 17 bases not matched to a gene; V was cut back by 6 bases and J by 3 bases. The CDR3 protein is CASNNEGGARNHYGYTF. In nucleotides, the CDR3 is TGTGCCAGCAACAATGAAGGGGGCGCCCGAAACCACTATGGCTACACCTTC.

J is TRBJ2-5 and V is TRBV2, with unresolved D. Germline V gives CDR1 SNHLY, CDR2 FYNNEI. V was pared by 1 base and J by 4 bases, with 7 bases between. There are 13 residues in the CDR3. The chain's CDR3 is CASSEGPRETQYF. The CDR3 nucleotides are TGTGCCAGCAGTGAAGGTCCCAGAGAGACCCAGTACTTC. Full variable domain (remainder filled in from reference TRBV2 and TRBJ2-5): EPEVTQTPSHQVTQMGQEVILRCVPISNHLYFYWYRQILGQKVEFLVSFYNNEISEKSEIFDDQFSVERPDGSNFTLKIRSTKLEDSAMYFCASSEGPRETQYFGPGTRLLVL.

This chain links TRBV5-4 with TRBJ1-1; D remains unclear. The CDR3 runs to 14 residues. Germline CDR1 is SGHNT and CDR2 is YYREEE (reference sequence). V lost 2 bases to trimming and J lost 4 bases, with 12 bases between them. The CDR3 bases are TGTGCCAGCAGCTTCGGACGGAGTGGCACTGAAGCTTTCTTT. Residues: CASSFGRSGTEAFF.

The chain couples TRBV18 to TRBJ1-2; TRBD1 aligns across 8 bases. V lost 5 bases, J lost 0 bases, and 8 bases stayed unmatched. The CDR3 is 16 amino acids. CDR1 and CDR2 from the germline V gene are KGHSH and LQKENI. CDR3 DNA: TGTGCCAGCTCATCAGGACAGGGTGGCCCTAACTATGGCTACACCTTC. Residues: CASSSGQGGPNYGYTF.

In this sample, this clone turned up a few times. The chain carries TRBV6-5 and TRBJ2-2; 8 bases are shared with TRBD1. Germline assignment: CDR1 MNHEY and CDR2 SVGAGI. The ends lost 6 bases at V and 4 bases at J; junction bases unmatched: 7. The CDR3 sequence is 15 residues long. The CDR3 sequence is CASSSGQGGTGELFF. The CDR3 DNA sequence: TGTGCCAGCAGCTCTGGACAGGGCGGCACCGGGGAGCTGTTTTTT.

On this clone itself: Other DNA sequences in this sample translate to the same CDR3. The rearrangement uses TRBV5-1 and TRBJ2-2; the D is unclear. The CDR3 loop spans 13 amino acids. V was pared by 0 bases and J by 4 bases, with 4 bases between. Germline V lookup: CDR1 SGHRS, CDR2 YFSETQ. CDR3 coding DNA: TGCGCCAGCAGCTTGGACAGCACCGGGGAGCTGTTTTTT. This encodes CASSLDSTGELFF. The full variable domain, rest sourced from reference TRBV5-1 and TRBJ2-2, is KAGVTQTPRYLIKTRGQQVTLSCSPISGHRSVSWYQQTPGQGLQFLFEYFSETQRNKGNFPGRFSGRQFSNSRSEMNVSTLELGDSALYLCASSLDSTGELFFGEGSRLTVL.

The rearrangement joins TRBV7-2 to TRBJ2-3, with no clear D. The CDR3 has 15 amino acids. The V and J ends lost 3 bases and 4 bases respectively, with 14 bases between them. Germline values: CDR1 SGHTA, CDR2 FQGNSA. CDR3 region: CASSFISLGPDTQYF. CDR3 DNA sequence: TGTGCCAGCAGCTTTATATCCCTAGGGCCAGATACGCAGTATTTT.